The rows below give T cell receptor beta chains drawn from one sample of a study of blood T cell repertoires in COVID-19. Libraries were prepared by immunoSEQ multiplex PCR; TCRdb keeps only in-frame clonotypes and omits some of them. Counted here are approximately 250,000 clones, approximately 87% occurring once; the ten biggest clones make up under 5.5%. Sequencing used peripheral blood. Source of these receptors: a man between 60 and 70 years old who had recovered from COVID-19. CDR3s include the opening cysteine and the closing phenylalanine or tryptophan. A D gene is named only where the DNA matches it firmly. Size is omitted from some rows. Given values are once, few, many or a class for expanded clones.

j_call v_call cdr3_length clone_size d_call cdr3_nt cdr3_aa
TRBJ2-3 TRBV24-1 17 . TRBD2 TGTGCCACCAGTGATACCAGCTACGCGGGAGTTGCAGATACGCAGTATTTT CATSDTSYAGVADTQYF
TRBJ2-2 TRBV7-9 16 . . TGTGCCAGCAGCCTAAGGGTTCAGGAGGTGACCGGGGAGCTGTTTTTT CASSLRVQEVTGELFF
TRBJ2-1 TRBV11-2 18 . TRBD2 TGTGCCAGCAGCTTACGCTACGGGGGACTAGCGGGGACCAATGAGCAGTTCTTC CASSLRYGGLAGTNEQFF
TRBJ1-1 TRBV27 15 . . TGTGCCAGCAGTTCTCCTCGGCAGGGCCGGACTGAAGCTTTCTTT CASSSPRQGRTEAFF
TRBJ2-3 TRBV7-9 15 . . TGTGCCAGCAGCCAAGCCCTGGACTTCGGAGATACGCAGTATTTT CASSQALDFGDTQYF
TRBJ1-1 TRBV28 15 . . TGTGCCAGCAGTTTATTTAGGACATTGAACACTGAAGCTTTCTTT CASSLFRTLNTEAFF
TRBJ1-2 TRBV15 14 . . TGTGCCACCAGCAGAGATCGGCAGGGGTATGGCTACACCTTC CATSRDRQGYGYTF
TRBJ2-7 TRBV19 17 few TRBD2 TGTGCCAGTACTCCTCCGGGGACTAGCGGGGGGACCTACGAGCAGTACTTC CASTPPGTSGGTYEQYF
TRBJ2-1 TRBV7-8 14 . . TGTGCCAGCAGCTCCGGGACACCCTACAATGAGCAGTTCTTC CASSSGTPYNEQFF
TRBJ2-3 TRBV6-5 12 . . TGTGCCAGCAAGCCCGGGAGCGGTACGCAGTATTTT CASKPGSGTQYF
TRBJ2-3 TRBV5-1 15 . . TGCGCCAGCAGCTTGGGTCAGGCTAGCACAGATACGCAGTATTTT CASSLGQASTDTQYF
TRBJ2-1 TRBV24-1 16 once TRBD1 TGTGCCACCAGTGATGGAGGGACAGGGATCAGCAATGAGCAGTTCTTC CATSDGGTGISNEQFF
TRBJ1-1 TRBV5-1 15 once . TGCGCCAGCAGCGGGGGCCGGGGTATGAACACTGAAGCTTTCTTT CASSGGRGMNTEAFF
TRBJ1-1 TRBV12-5 15 few . TGTGCTAGTGGTAAGACGGGACTGCCGAACACTGAAGCTTTCTTT CASGKTGLPNTEAFF
TRBJ2-1 TRBV24-1 16 . TRBD1 TGTGCCACCAGTGACCGGACAGGGAGCTCCTACAATGAGCAGTTCTTC CATSDRTGSSYNEQFF
TRBJ1-1 TRBV18 14 few . TGTGCCAGCTCACTTCAGACAGGCCACACTGAAGCTTTCTTT CASSLQTGHTEAFF
TRBJ2-7 TRBV5-1 14 . TRBD2 TGCGCCAGCAGCGGTCCTAGCGGGGGCCTCGAGCAGTACTTC CASSGPSGGLEQYF
TRBJ2-3 TRBV6-2/TRBV6-3 15 few . TGTGCCAGCAGTTACTTTGGGCTACCCACAGATACGCAGTATTTT CASSYFGLPTDTQYF
TRBJ2-2 TRBV6-5 15 . TRBD2 TGTGCCAGCAGTCCTAGCGGAACGAACACCGGGGAGCTGTTTTTT CASSPSGTNTGELFF
TRBJ2-2 TRBV7-8 15 . TRBD2 TGTGCCAGCAGCCGAGGGGGGACTAGCACCGGGGAGCTGTTTTTT CASSRGGTSTGELFF
TRBJ2-1 TRBV13 16 . TRBD2 TGTGCCAGCAGCTTAGCAACTAGCGGGAGTAGGGATGAGCAGTTCTTC CASSLATSGSRDEQFF
TRBJ2-7 TRBV7-2 14 . . TGTGCCAGCAGCTTAGGACACCTCTCCTACGAGCAGTACTTC CASSLGHLSYEQYF
TRBJ2-5 TRBV7-2 13 once TRBD1 TGTGCCAGCAGCTTAGGACAGGGGGAGACCCAGTACTTC CASSLGQGETQYF
TRBJ1-1 TRBV30 11 once . TGTGCTCAAGTCAGGGGAACTGAAGCTTTCTTT CAQVRGTEAFF
TRBJ2-3 TRBV5-8 16 . TRBD2 TGTGCCAGCAGCTCCGGGACTAGCGGAACCACAGATACGCAGTATTTT CASSSGTSGTTDTQYF
TRBJ1-2 TRBV4-1 17 . . TGCGCCAGCAGCCAAGCCCCTCGGGGAGGGATGATCTATGGCTACACCTTC CASSQAPRGGMIYGYTF
TRBJ1-6 TRBV27 15 . TRBD1 TGTGCCAGCAGTCCTTGGACAGGGGTTAATTCACCCCTCCACTTT CASSPWTGVNSPLHF